This T cell receptor beta chain was recovered during a study of beta chain features in type 1 diabetes. Broader study findings: VDJ junctions sequenced from type 1 diabetes patients showed fewer insertions and more deletions. The study found moderately but significantly shorter TCRB CDR3s in all four CD4+ subsets of Type 1 diabetes patients.

The CDR3 spans 14 residues. Germline V gene sequence: CDR1 SGHRS, CDR2 YFSETQ. V was pared by 4 bases and J by 5 bases, with 15 bases between. Of the isolated RNA, all was reverse transcribed, and so the sequenced material was expressed TCRB transcripts. There were approximately 3.7 million reads on average in the naive, central memory and regulatory T cell samples. Method: immunoSEQ multiplex PCR; TCRdb's copy keeps in-frame clones and lacks some. The table shows about 130,000 clones, with approximately 9% occurring only once. For this clone: Antigen: not known.

The receptor was derived from a man in his thirties or forties with type 1 diabetes. Source material: central memory CD4+ T cells from blood. The V gene is TRBV5-1, the J gene TRBJ2-5, with TRBD2 as a possible D gene (6 bases). DNA for the CDR3: TGCGCCAGCAGCATAGCGGACCTAGAGGAGACCCAGTACTTC. This sequence encodes CASSIADLEETQYF. Based on the CDR3 plus reference TRBV5-1 and TRBJ2-5, the full variable domain is KAGVTQTPRYLIKTRGQQVTLSCSPISGHRSVSWYQQTPGQGLQFLFEYFSETQRNKGNFPGRFSGRQFSNSRSEMNVSTLELGDSALYLCASSIADLEETQYFGPGTRLLVL.